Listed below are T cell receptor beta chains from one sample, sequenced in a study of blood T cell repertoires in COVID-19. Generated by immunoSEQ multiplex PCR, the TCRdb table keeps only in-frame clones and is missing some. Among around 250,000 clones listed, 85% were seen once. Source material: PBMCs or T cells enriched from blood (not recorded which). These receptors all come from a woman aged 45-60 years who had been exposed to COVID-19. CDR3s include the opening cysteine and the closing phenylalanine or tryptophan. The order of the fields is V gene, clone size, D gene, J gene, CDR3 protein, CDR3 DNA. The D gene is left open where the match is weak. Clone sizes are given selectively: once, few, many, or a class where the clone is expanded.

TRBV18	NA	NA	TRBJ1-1	CASSPGGLNTEAFF	TGTGCCAGCTCACCAGGTGGCCTGAACACTGAAGCTTTCTTT
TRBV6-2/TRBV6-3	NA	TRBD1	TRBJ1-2	CASSEGWDRGPQGYGYTF	TGTGCCAGCAGCGAGGGTTGGGACAGGGGGCCACAGGGCTATGGCTACACCTTC
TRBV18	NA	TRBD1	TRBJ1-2	CASSRDSNNYGYTF	TGTGCCAGCTCGAGGGACAGTAACAACTATGGCTACACCTTC
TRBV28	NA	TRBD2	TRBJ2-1	CATSRLAAYNEQFF	TGTGCCACCTCCAGACTAGCCGCCTACAATGAGCAGTTCTTC
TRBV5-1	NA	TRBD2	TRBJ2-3	CASSPSGSGGDTQYF	TGCGCCAGCAGCCCGTCCGGTAGCGGGGGTGATACGCAGTATTTT
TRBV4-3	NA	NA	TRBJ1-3	CASSQDQGSGNTIYF	TGCGCCAGCAGCCAAGATCAGGGCTCTGGAAACACCATATATTTT
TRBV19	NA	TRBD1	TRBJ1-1	CASSARTGGVRDTEAFF	TGTGCCAGTAGTGCCCGGACAGGAGGGGTCCGCGACACTGAAGCTTTCTTT
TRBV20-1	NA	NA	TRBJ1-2	CSASGASYGYTF	TGCAGTGCTAGTGGCGCGAGCTATGGCTACACCTTC
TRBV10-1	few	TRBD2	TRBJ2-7	CASSASGLGEQYF	TGCGCCAGCAGTGCTAGCGGACTGGGTGAGCAGTACTTC
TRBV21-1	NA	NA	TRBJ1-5	CATGGPQPQHF	TGTGCCACCGGGGGTCCCCAGCCCCAGCATTTT
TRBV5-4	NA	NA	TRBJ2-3	CASSPRTAGGDTQYF	TGTGCCAGCAGCCCCAGGACCGCAGGAGGAGATACGCAGTATTTT
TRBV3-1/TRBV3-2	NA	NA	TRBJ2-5	CASGEAIQETQYF	TGTGCCTCCGGGGAGGCTATTCAAGAGACCCAGTACTTC
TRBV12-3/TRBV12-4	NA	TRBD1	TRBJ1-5	CASGDREAQPQHF	TGTGCCAGCGGAGACAGGGAGGCTCAGCCCCAGCATTTT
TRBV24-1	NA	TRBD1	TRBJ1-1	CATSAIPLTGDFTEAFF	TGTGCCACCAGTGCCATACCACTGACAGGGGATTTCACTGAAGCTTTCTTT
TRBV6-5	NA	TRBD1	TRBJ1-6	CASRWTGNSPLHF	TGTGCCAGCCGTTGGACAGGGAATTCACCCCTCCACTTT
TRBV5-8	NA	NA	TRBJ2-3	CASSLVSRNTDTQYF	TGTGCCAGCAGCCTGGTTTCGCGGAACACAGATACGCAGTATTTT
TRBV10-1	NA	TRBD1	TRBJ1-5	CASKNGQVMINQPQHF	TGCGCCAGTAAAAACGGACAGGTTATGATTAATCAGCCCCAGCATTTT
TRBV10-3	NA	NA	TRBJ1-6	CAISEGSSYNSPLHF	TGTGCCATCAGCGAGGGCAGCTCCTATAATTCACCCCTCCACTTT
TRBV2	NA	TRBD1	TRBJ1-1	CASRTRDRGENTEAFF	TGTGCCAGCCGAACCCGGGACAGGGGAGAGAACACTGAAGCTTTCTTT
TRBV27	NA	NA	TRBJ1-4	CASRRAGDHEKLFF	TGTGCCAGCAGGCGAGCAGGGGACCATGAAAAACTGTTTTTT
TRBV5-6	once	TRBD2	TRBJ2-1	CASITLAVSSYNEQFF	TGTGCCAGCATCACTCTAGCGGTAAGCTCCTACAATGAGCAGTTCTTC
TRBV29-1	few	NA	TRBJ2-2	CSVGGQPNTGELFF	TGCAGCGTTGGAGGACAGCCGAACACCGGGGAGCTGTTTTTT
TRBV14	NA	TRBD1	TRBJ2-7	CASSLGTGPEQYF	TGTGCCAGCAGCCTTGGGACAGGGCCCGAGCAGTACTTC
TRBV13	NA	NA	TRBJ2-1	CASSLGTYTNEQFF	TGTGCCAGCAGCCTCGGGACTTATACAAATGAGCAGTTCTTC
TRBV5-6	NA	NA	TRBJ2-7	CASSILTGEQYF	TGTGCCAGCAGCATACTCACGGGAGAGCAGTACTTC
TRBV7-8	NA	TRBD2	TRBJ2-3	CASSPGTSGGGLDTQYF	TGTGCCAGTAGTCCTGGGACTAGCGGGGGGGGACTAGATACGCAGTATTTT
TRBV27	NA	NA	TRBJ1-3	CASAREPGISGNTIYF	TGTGCCAGCGCACGGGAGCCCGGGATCTCTGGAAACACCATATATTTT
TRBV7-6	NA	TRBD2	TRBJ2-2	CASSLVAGGPGELFF	TGTGCCAGCAGCTTAGTGGCGGGGGGGCCCGGGGAGCTGTTTTTT
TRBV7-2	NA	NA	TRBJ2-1	CASSLEGLRGNEQFF	TGTGCCAGCAGCTTAGAGGGACTCCGGGGCAATGAGCAGTTCTTC
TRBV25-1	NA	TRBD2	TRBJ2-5	CASSNTLAGGETQYF	TGTGCCAGCAGTAACACACTAGCGGGGGGAGAGACCCAGTACTTC
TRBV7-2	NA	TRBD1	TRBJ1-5	CASSSQGQPNQPQHF	TGTGCCAGCAGCTCCCAGGGACAGCCAAATCAGCCCCAGCATTTT
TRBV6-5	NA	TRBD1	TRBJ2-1	CASSWGQYNEQFF	TGTGCCAGCAGTTGGGGACAGTACAATGAGCAGTTCTTC
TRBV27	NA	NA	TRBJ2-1	CASSFNGVVSYNEQFF	TGTGCCAGCAGTTTTAACGGGGTGGTTTCCTACAATGAGCAGTTCTTC
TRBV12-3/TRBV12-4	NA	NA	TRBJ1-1	CASRVRGEAFF	TGTGCCAGCAGAGTAAGGGGTGAAGCTTTCTTT
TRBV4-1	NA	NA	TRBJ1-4	CASSQDPQVAREKLFF	TGCGCCAGCAGCCAAGATCCCCAGGTCGCTCGTGAAAAACTGTTTTTT
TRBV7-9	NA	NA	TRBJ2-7	CASSLAGGKWQYF	TGTGCCAGCAGCTTAGCGGGAGGTAAATGGCAGTACTTC
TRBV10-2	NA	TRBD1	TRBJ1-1	CAILQGGRSEAFF	TGCGCCATCCTACAGGGGGGCAGGTCTGAAGCTTTCTTT
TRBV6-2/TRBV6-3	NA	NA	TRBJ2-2	CASSLPAGGATGELFF	TGTGCCAGCAGTCTACCCGCCGGCGGCGCTACCGGGGAGCTGTTTTTT
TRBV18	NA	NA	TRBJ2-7	CASSPWVKAGNSYEQYF	TGTGCCAGCTCACCGTGGGTGAAGGCAGGAAACTCCTACGAGCAGTACTTC
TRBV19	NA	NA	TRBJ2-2	CAIGRGGKTNTGELFF	TGTGCCATCGGGAGAGGGGGCAAAACGAACACCGGGGAGCTGTTTTTT
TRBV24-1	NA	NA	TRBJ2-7	CATPRTGHSYEQYF	TGTGCCACCCCCCGAACGGGTCACTCCTACGAGCAGTACTTC
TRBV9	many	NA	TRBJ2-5	CASSVANGFEETQYF	TGTGCCAGCAGCGTAGCTAACGGGTTCGAAGAGACCCAGTACTTC
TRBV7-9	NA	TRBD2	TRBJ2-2	CASSHPGGGVPGGELFF	TGTGCCAGCAGCCACCCCGGGGGAGGGGTTCCCGGCGGGGAGCTGTTTTTT
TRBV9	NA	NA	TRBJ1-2	CASSTGTPSNYGYTF	TGTGCCAGCAGCACCGGGACACCGTCTAACTATGGCTACACCTTC
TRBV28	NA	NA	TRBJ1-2	CASRPTGQRPSSYGYTF	TGTGCCAGCAGGCCCACAGGGCAGAGACCTTCTTCCTATGGCTACACCTTC
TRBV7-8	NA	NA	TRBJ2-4	CASSLGSGDIQYF	TGTGCCAGCAGCTTAGGTTCAGGGGACATTCAGTACTTC
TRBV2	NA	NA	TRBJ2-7	CASSEVGTGPLTYEQYF	TGTGCCAGCAGCGAAGTCGGCACAGGGCCCCTTACCTACGAGCAGTACTTC
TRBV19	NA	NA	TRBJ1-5	CASSTGHNDQPQHF	TGTGCCAGTAGTACCGGACATAATGATCAGCCCCAGCATTTT